What follows describes a single TCR beta chain. Its cognate antigen is unknown. The template used for profiling TCR beta VDJ and CDR3 was genomic DNA. TCRdb reprocessed the reads via MiXCR and lists one record per CDR3 protein. The sample carries 200,000 to 250,000 distinct CDR3 sequences, 34% recorded once. The V gene end was trimmed by 5 bases and the J gene end by 2 bases; junction bases not matched to a gene: 5. The CDR3 covers 14 residues. Germline-derived CDR1 and CDR2 are MNHNS and SASEGT. The data derive from a study of CD8+CD57+ T cells in acquired aplastic anemia. Study-wide findings and caveats: A set of roughly 27 CD8+ CDR3 sequences was shared between patients and controls, and these sequences appeared highly expressed in patients.

The receptor's source is a human donor in good health, serving as a control. The sample was sorted CD4+, CD8+, or CD8+CD57+ T cells (not recorded which) from PBMCs. J is TRBJ2-7 and V is TRBV6-1; 8 bases agree with TRBD2. The DNA for the CDR3 is TGTGCCAGCAGTCAGGTAGCGGGGACCTACGAGCAGTACTTC. Translation gives CASSQVAGTYEQYF.